This entry lists 32 T cell receptor beta chains sequenced from one sample in a study of control samples from healthy donors and cancer patients. Only in-frame clones appear in the TCRdb table, and some are missing; sequencing was by immunoSEQ multiplex PCR. Counted here are about 170,000 clones, approximately 90% occurring once; the ten biggest clones make up more than 10%. The sample comprised blood. The receptor source for this set is a man younger than 45 in good health.

The chain joins TRBV25-1 to TRBJ1-2, with D unclear. With 4 bases removed from V and 3 bases from J, the gap between germline ends came to 3 bases. From germline, CDR1 is MGHDK and CDR2 SYGVNS. The CDR3 is 11 amino acids. The CDR3 loop reads CASSGYYGYTF. As DNA, the CDR3 is TGTGCCAGCAGTGGATACTATGGCTACACCTTC.

The V and J genes are TRBV5-6 and TRBJ1-1, with 9 bases aligning to TRBD1. The CDR3 has 17 residues. The germline gives CDR1 SGHDT, CDR2 YYEEEE. V dropped 0 bases and J dropped 1; count of bases not matched to a gene: 7. The CDR3 is CASSLEDRGIRNTEAFF. The CDR3 region has the DNA TGTGCCAGCAGCTTGGAGGACAGGGGAATTAGGAACACTGAAGCTTTCTTT.

The chain couples TRBV9 to TRBJ2-1; D gene uncertain. The CDR3 loop spans 12 amino acids. Per the germline V gene, CDR1 is SGDLS and CDR2 is YYNGEE. Trimming took 1 base from V and 3 from J, leaving 2 bases between them. The CDR3 region is CASSVNYNEQFF. Written as DNA, the CDR3 is TGTGCCAGCAGCGTAAACTACAATGAGCAGTTCTTC.

With regard to this clone: Different DNA sequences within this sample yield the same CDR3. The V gene is TRBV19, the J gene TRBJ1-5; D is unclear. The CDR3 runs to 12 residues. From germline, CDR1 is LNHDA and CDR2 SQIVND (reference sequence). With 4 bases removed from V and 5 bases from J, the gap between germline ends came to 6 bases. The CDR3 DNA sequence: TGTGCCAGTAGTACAAACCATCAGCCCCAGCATTTT. As protein: CASSTNHQPQHF.

V gene TRBV18 combines with J gene TRBJ2-7; D is perhaps TRBD1 or TRBD2 (6 bases each). Germline V lookup: CDR1 KGHSH, CDR2 LQKENI. The CDR3 totals 15 residues. Between the trimmed V and J ends, which lost 4 bases and 0 bases, there was a span of 13 bases. For the CDR3, the DNA is TGTGCCAGCTCACGGGGGGCAGATAGCTCCTACGAGCAGTACTTC. This translates into CASSRGADSSYEQYF.

CDR3 DNA: TGTGCCAGCAGCTTTATACATCGCGGGGAGCTGTTTTTT. Translating it yields CASSFIHRGELFF. V is TRBV5-5 and J is TRBJ2-2, with D unresolved. V lost 2 bases and J 7 bases, leaving 9 bases between the germline ends. The CDR3 sequence is 13 residues long. The germline CDR1 and CDR2 sequences are SGHKS and YYEKEE (reference sequence).

V usage is TRBV2 and J usage is TRBJ1-2, with 9 bases identical to TRBD1. Germline V CDR1 and CDR2: SNHLY, FYNNEI. The V gene end was trimmed by 5 bases and the J gene end by 6 bases; junction bases not matched to a gene: 4. The CDR3 is made up of 13 amino acids. The CDR3 is CASSSTGGNGYTF. The CDR3 region has the DNA TGTGCCAGCAGTAGTACAGGGGGCAATGGCTACACCTTC. Full variable domain (outside the CDR3, taken from reference TRBV2 and TRBJ1-2): EPEVTQTPSHQVTQMGQEVILRCVPISNHLYFYWYRQILGQKVEFLVSFYNNEISEKSEIFDDQFSVERPDGSNFTLKIRSTKLEDSAMYFCASSSTGGNGYTFGSGTRLTVV.

The J gene is TRBJ2-5, the V gene TRBV5-1, with 8 bases identical to TRBD2. Germline V lookup: CDR1 SGHRS, CDR2 YFSETQ. This CDR3 contains 13 residues. V was clipped by 7 bases and J by 3 bases; unmatched bases: 5. CDR3 nucleotide sequence: TGCGCCAGCCATCAGCGGGGGAAAGAGACCCAGTACTTC. Translated, it gives CASHQRGKETQYF.

The rearrangement joins TRBV19 to TRBJ1-4, with 8 bases that match TRBD1. CDR3 length equals 15 residues. CDR1 is LNHDA, CDR2 SQIVND, per germline (reference sequence). The V and J ends lost 7 bases and 5 bases, in that order; junction bases with no gene match: 9. The CDR3 sequence is CASNPGTGVNEKLFF. For the CDR3, the DNA is TGTGCCAGTAATCCCGGGACAGGCGTAAATGAAAAACTGTTTTTT.

This chain connects TRBV18 to TRBJ2-7, with 8 bases that match TRBD2. The ends lost 3 bases at V and 5 bases at J; junction bases unmatched: 9. The CDR3 runs 15 residues. Germline-derived CDR1 and CDR2 are KGHSH and LQKENI. The CDR3 nucleotides are TGTGCCAGCTCACCGCTGGCGGGAGGATCCGACGAGCAGTACTTC. Its protein is CASSPLAGGSDEQYF. The whole variable domain, filled in from reference TRBV18 and TRBJ2-7, reads NAGVMQNPRHLVRRRGQEARLRCSPMKGHSHVYWYRQLPEEGLKFMVYLQKENIIDESGMPKERFSAEFPKEGPSILRIQQVVRGDSAAYFCASSPLAGGSDEQYFGPGTRLTVT.

The chain combines TRBV15 with TRBJ1-5, with TRBD1 as a possible D gene (5 bases). Germline values: CDR1 LNHNV, CDR2 YYDKDF (reference sequence). V was pared by 3 bases and J by 9 bases, with 18 bases between. The CDR3 extends over 15 amino acids. Here the CDR3 reads CATSRDTVGGGPQHF. The CDR3 DNA sequence: TGTGCCACCAGCAGGGATACAGTGGGTGGGGGGCCCCAGCATTTT. Complete variable domain (other parts from reference TRBV15 and TRBJ1-5): DAMVIQNPRYQVTQFGKPVTLSCSQTLNHNVMYWYQQKSSQAPKLLFHYYDKDFNNEADTPDNFQSRRPNTSFCFLDIRSPGLGDTAMYLCATSRDTVGGGPQHFGDGTRLSIL.

This chain connects TRBV5-4 to TRBJ2-2; D unclear. This CDR3 region has 12 residues. V dropped 2 bases and J dropped 3 bases, with 2 bases sitting between them. The germline gives CDR1 SGHNT, CDR2 YYREEE (reference sequence). CDR3 region: CASSLDTGELFF. The CDR3 DNA reads as TGTGCCAGCAGCTTAGACACCGGGGAGCTGTTTTTT.

This clone was counted once. This chain uses TRBV5-4 with TRBJ2-3; D perhaps matches TRBD2 (5 bases). The germline gives CDR1 SGHNT, CDR2 YYREEE (reference sequence). CDR3 length equals 12 residues. The V and J ends lost 4 bases and 5 bases respectively, with 8 bases between them. Written as DNA, the CDR3 is TGTGCCAGCAGCCCACTAGGAGATACGCAGTATTTT. Residues: CASSPLGDTQYF.

V gene TRBV13 combines with J gene TRBJ2-7; TRBD1 matches at 7 bases. With V trimmed by 5 bases and J by 3 bases, 7 bases remained unmatched. This CDR3 spans 14 amino acids. CDR1 and CDR2 from the germline V gene are PRHDT and FYEKMQ (reference sequence). In nucleotides, the CDR3 is TGTGCCAGCAGCCCCACCGGGACAGTCTACGAGCAGTACTTC. This gives the protein CASSPTGTVYEQYF.

The chain couples TRBV5-4 to TRBJ2-1; D possibly corresponds to TRBD2 (5 bases). The V end lost 1 base, the J end lost 7 bases, and 18 bases lay between the germline ends. The CDR3 totals 16 residues. CDR1 and CDR2 from the germline V gene are SGHNT and YYREEE (reference sequence). The CDR3 nucleotides are TGTGCCAGCAGCTTGCGCGGGCAGGCCCCTGGGAATGAGCAGTTCTTC. This translates into CASSLRGQAPGNEQFF.

Details on this clone: The sample holds other DNA sequences that translate to the same CDR3. The chain recombines TRBV9 with TRBJ1-2; 8 nucleotides align to TRBD1. This CDR3 region has 15 residues. Looked up from germline, CDR1 is SGDLS and CDR2 is YYNGEE. Losses at the gene ends were 3 bases for V and 7 bases for J; bases not matched to a gene: 11. CDR3 in amino acids: CASSGPGGGWGGYTF. CDR3 nucleotides: TGTGCCAGCAGCGGTCCAGGGGGCGGTTGGGGTGGCTACACCTTC.

The genes are TRBV6-5 and TRBJ2-7, with 8 bases aligning to TRBD2. This CDR3 region has 14 residues. The V segment lost 3 bases and the J segment 3 bases; nucleotides outside the gene matches: 4. Germline assignment: CDR1 MNHEY and CDR2 SVGAGI. The CDR3 region has the DNA TGTGCCAGCAGTTATTCCGGGAGGGGCTACGAGCAGTACTTC. This translates into CASSYSGRGYEQYF.

This sequence joins TRBV29-1 and TRBJ2-7; 9 bases match TRBD2. CDR1 is SQVTM, CDR2 ANQGSEA, per germline. The CDR3 loop spans 12 amino acids. The J segment lost 5 bases and the V segment lost 7 bases, leaving 6 bases of the junction unmatched. CDR3 bases: TGCAGCGCGAGCGGGAGGAGGAACGAGCAGTACTTC. This gives the protein CSASGRRNEQYF.

The CDR3: CASSVGTSGGNTGELFF. The CDR3 region has the DNA TGTGCCAGCAGCGTAGGGACTAGCGGGGGGAACACCGGGGAGCTGTTTTTT. The V gene is TRBV9, the J gene TRBJ2-2, with 13 bases matching TRBD2. This CDR3 is built from 17 residues. Germline V gene data show CDR1 as SGDLS and CDR2 as YYNGEE. The V segment lost 0 bases and the J segment 1 base; nucleotides outside the gene matches: 0.

The J gene is TRBJ2-1, the V gene TRBV5-1, with D hard to call. Germline V gene sequence: CDR1 SGHRS, CDR2 YFSETQ. V dropped 4 bases and J dropped 0 bases, with 14 bases sitting between them. The CDR3 has 16 residues. The CDR3 nucleotides are TGCGCCAGCAGCACCACGACTGCGAGCTCCTACAATGAGCAGTTCTTC. This sequence encodes CASSTTTASSYNEQFF.

The chain has TRBV10-1 and TRBJ1-3; 9 bases are shared with TRBD1. This CDR3 region has 15 residues. The J segment lost 2 bases and the V segment lost 4 bases, leaving 3 bases of the junction unmatched. Germline CDR1 reads WNHNN; CDR2 reads SYGVQD (reference sequence). CDR3: CASSGDRGTGNTIYF. The CDR3 DNA reads TGCGCCAGCAGTGGAGACAGGGGGACTGGAAACACCATATATTTT.

The genes are TRBV15 and TRBJ1-5, with 7 bases matching TRBD1. This CDR3 has 14 residues. Germline CDR1 and CDR2: LNHNV and YYDKDF (reference sequence). V was pared by 8 bases and J by 0 bases, with 4 bases of the junction left unmatched. In nucleotides, the CDR3 is TGTGCCACCCAAGGGACAGATAGCAATCAGCCCCAGCATTTT. This codes for CATQGTDSNQPQHF.

V gene TRBV6-2 or TRBV6-3 combines with J gene TRBJ1-1; D not resolved. This CDR3 has 14 residues. Trimming removed 2 bases at V and 1 base at J, with 8 bases between. Looked up from germline, CDR1 is MNHEY and CDR2 is SVGEGT. CDR3 residues: CASSYTVGNTEAFF. Written as DNA, the CDR3 is TGTGCCAGCAGTTACACCGTGGGGAACACTGAAGCTTTCTTT.

This clone was recorded only once. The chain combines TRBV7-2 with TRBJ2-1; no firm D call. CDR3 length equals 14 residues. Germline CDR1 reads SGHTA; CDR2 reads FQGNSA. V was clipped by 7 bases and J by 9 bases, with 19 bases between them. CDR3 loop: CASTLAFLGGEQFF. Here the CDR3 DNA reads TGTGCCAGCACCCTCGCCTTCCTCGGCGGTGAGCAGTTCTTC.

CDR3 nucleotide sequence: TGTGCCACCAGTCCAGGCACAGATACGCAGTATTTT. Residues: CATSPGTDTQYF. This rearrangement joins TRBV24-1 to TRBJ2-3; D uncertain. CDR1 KGHDR and CDR2 SFDVKD come from the germline V gene. This CDR3 is built from 12 residues. The germline V and J ends were trimmed by 6 bases and 1 base, with 4 bases remaining between them.

The rearrangement uses TRBV4-3 and TRBJ1-2, with a possible D match to TRBD1 (6 bases). The V gene lost 3 bases and the J gene lost 8 bases, with 13 bases spanning the gap. Germline V gene data show CDR1 as LGHNA and CDR2 as YSLEER. The CDR3 has 13 residues. CDR3 protein: CASSQGGAGGYTF. CDR3 DNA: TGCGCCAGCAGCCAGGGGGGGGCTGGGGGCTACACCTTC.

V and J are TRBV12-5 and TRBJ2-3, with TRBD1 as a possible D gene (5 bases). Germline V lookup: CDR1 LGHNT, CDR2 FRNRAP. CDR3 length equals 15 residues. V gave up 1 base and J gave up 2 bases, with 10 bases separating them. The CDR3: CASGLADRYTDTQYF. The CDR3 coding sequence is TGTGCTAGTGGTTTGGCCGACAGATACACAGATACGCAGTATTTT.

This clone has a single count. The rearrangement joins TRBV4-1 to TRBJ2-3; no definite D call. The V end lost 4 bases, the J end lost 2 bases, and 13 bases lay between the germline ends. Germline CDR1 reads MGHRA; CDR2 reads YSYEKL. The CDR3 extends over 15 amino acids. This CDR3 is CASSPPGSYTDTQYF. The CDR3 DNA sequence: TGCGCCAGCAGCCCTCCTGGGTCCTACACAGATACGCAGTATTTT.

V is TRBV5-1 and J is TRBJ2-1; 10 bases line up with TRBD1. CDR1 and CDR2 (germline): SGHRS, YFSETQ. V shed 5 bases and J 8 bases; nucleotides not matched to a gene: 10. The CDR3 runs to 15 residues. The CDR3 loop reads CASRKEGQGSDEQFF. CDR3 coding DNA: TGCGCCAGCAGAAAAGAGGGACAGGGGTCCGATGAGCAGTTCTTC.

The chain has TRBV27 and TRBJ2-2; 11 nucleotides line up with TRBD2. The CDR3 contains 18 residues. V trimming: 6 bases; J trimming: 2 bases; junction bases outside the gene matches: 11. The germline CDR1 and CDR2 sequences are MNHEY and SMNVEV (reference sequence). The CDR3 DNA follows: TGTGCCAGCAGCCGTGGGGGCCTAGCGGGAGGTAACACCGGGGAGCTGTTTTTT. It translates to CASSRGGLAGGNTGELFF.

This sequence joins TRBV29-1 and TRBJ2-7; TRBD2 matches 7 bases. There are 15 residues in the CDR3. The germline V gene has CDR1 SQVTM and CDR2 ANQGSEA. Trimming at V came to 4 bases and at J to 0 bases, leaving 9 bases not matched to a gene. The CDR3 loop is CSVGLGAGRSYEQYF. CDR3 sequence (DNA): TGCAGCGTTGGGTTGGGAGCGGGACGCTCCTACGAGCAGTACTTC.

The chain uses TRBV9 and TRBJ2-7; 10 nucleotides align to TRBD1. The CDR3 contains 16 residues. V lost 3 bases and J lost 7; bases outside the gene matches: 13. Germline CDR1 SGDLS, CDR2 YYNGEE. The DNA for the CDR3 is TGTGCCAGCAGCGCCAGTACCGGGACAGGGGTAGCGGAGCAGTACTTC. Amino acids: CASSASTGTGVAEQYF.